The 11 T cell receptor beta chains reported below all come from one sample, sequenced in a study of neurological immune-mediated disorders. TCRdb re-derived calls from the 5' RACE reads in MiXCR, one entry per CDR3 protein. The table includes around 50,000 distinct CDR3 sequences, approximately 3.9% detected once. The sequenced material came from PBMCs. The receptor source for this set is a man aged 55 to 69 with multiple sclerosis.

There are a few counts of this clonotype. V is TRBV27 and J is TRBJ2-5; the match to TRBD2 covers 10 bases. Per germline, CDR1 MNHEY and CDR2 SMNVEV (reference sequence). The CDR3 has 15 residues. Germline trimming cut 8 bases from V and 5 bases from J; bases unmatched to any gene: 11. CDR3 residues: CASPAAGGPGETQYF. CDR3 nucleotide sequence: TGTGCCAGCCCCGCAGCGGGAGGGCCCGGGGAGACCCAGTACTTC.

This clonotype was seen at least ten times. The chain uses TRBV10-2 and TRBJ1-4; TRBD1 aligns across 10 bases. Per germline, CDR1 WSHSY and CDR2 SAAADI. There are 14 residues in the CDR3. J lost 8 bases, V lost 4 bases, and 4 bases had no gene match. CDR3 coding DNA: TGCGCCAGCAGTGGGTGGACAGGGGGGGAAAAACTGTTTTTT. Protein sequence: CASSGWTGGEKLFF.

This clonotype was found many times. The V call is TRBV5-1, the J call TRBJ2-5; D may be TRBD1 or TRBD2 (5 bases each). Germline V lookup: CDR1 SGHRS, CDR2 YFSETQ. CDR3 length equals 15 residues. With 4 bases removed from V and 5 bases from J, the gap between germline ends came to 18 bases. The CDR3 loop reads CASSRDGMFGETQYF. CDR3 DNA: TGCGCCAGCAGCAGGGACGGGATGTTCGGGGAGACCCAGTACTTC. Full variable domain (remainder filled in from reference TRBV5-1 and TRBJ2-5): KAGVTQTPRYLIKTRGQQVTLSCSPISGHRSVSWYQQTPGQGLQFLFEYFSETQRNKGNFPGRFSGRQFSNSRSEMNVSTLELGDSALYLCASSRDGMFGETQYFGPGTRLLVL.

This clonotype was seen many times. The chain is built from TRBV19 and TRBJ2-7; 7 bases are shared with TRBD2. CDR3 size: 15 residues. Germline V gene data show CDR1 as LNHDA and CDR2 as SQIVND (reference sequence). Trimming removed 5 bases from V and 2 bases from J; junction bases left unmatched: 9. The chain's CDR3 is CASSSRGLVTYEQYF. CDR3 coding DNA: TGTGCCAGTAGTTCCCGAGGACTAGTTACCTACGAGCAGTACTTC.

This clonotype was detected ten times or more. This chain links TRBV12-3 or TRBV12-4 with TRBJ1-5; D perhaps matches TRBD1 (5 bases). V lost 6 bases and J 7 bases, leaving 22 bases between the germline ends. The CDR3 covers 16 residues. As DNA, the CDR3 is TGTGCCAGCAGGATCCTACCATGGAGGGGTAGCCAGCCCCAGCATTTT. Translating it yields CASRILPWRGSQPQHF.

Ten or more counts support this clonotype. This chain joins TRBV13 and TRBJ2-6; 11 bases are shared with TRBD1. The V and J ends lost 2 bases and 7 bases, in that order; junction bases with no gene match: 7. CDR3 size: 17 residues. The germline CDR1 and CDR2 sequences are PRHDT and FYEKMQ (reference sequence). CDR3 DNA sequence: TGTGCCAGCAGCTTACCGGGACAGGGGGTAGGAGCCAACGTCCTGACTTTC. Encoded protein: CASSLPGQGVGANVLTF.

This clonotype was seen at least ten times. This chain joins TRBV20-1 and TRBJ1-5; the D is unclear. The germline V gene encodes CDR1 DFQATT and CDR2 SNEGSKA (reference sequence). V lost 6 bases and J lost 4, with 4 bases in between. This CDR3 contains 10 residues. The CDR3 region is CSAGNQPQHF. The CDR3 region has the DNA TGCAGTGCGGGTAATCAGCCCCAGCATTTT.

This clonotype was counted a few times. This chain links TRBV30 with TRBJ1-1; 8 bases are shared with TRBD1. The CDR3 is made up of 16 amino acids. Germline CDR1 reads GTSNPN; CDR2 reads SVGIG (reference sequence). Losses at the gene ends were 6 bases for V and 1 base for J; bases not matched to a gene: 13. This chain's CDR3 is CACTGQGHIENTEAFF. The CDR3 nucleotides are TGTGCCTGTACCGGACAGGGACACATCGAGAACACTGAAGCTTTCTTT.

This chain connects TRBV5-1 to TRBJ2-7, with 9 bases lining up with TRBD2. CDR3 length: 15 amino acids. Germline loops: CDR1 SGHRS, CDR2 YFSETQ. Trimming took 3 bases from V and 3 from J; bases not matched to a gene: 7. The CDR3 DNA reads as TGCGCCAGCAGCTCCTCAGCGGGAGGCTACTACGAGCAGTACTTC. Protein: CASSSSAGGYYEQYF.

At least ten counts were recorded for this clonotype. CDR3 sequence reads: CASSTPGLAEKEQFF. The CDR3 nucleotides are TGTGCCAGCAGTACCCCGGGACTAGCTGAGAAAGAGCAGTTCTTC. The chain joins TRBV6-8 to TRBJ2-1; 9 nucleotides match TRBD2. After removal of 5 bases from V and 10 bases from J, the junction contained 12 bases not matched to a gene. Per the germline V gene, CDR1 is MNHGY and CDR2 is SAAAGT. The CDR3 is 15 amino acids.

This clonotype was picked up many times. This chain joins TRBV10-2 and TRBJ2-3; D could derive from TRBD1 or TRBD2 (5 bases each). Looked up from germline, CDR1 is WSHSY and CDR2 is SAAADI. Deletions cut 7 bases from V and 3 bases from J, with 17 bases between. CDR3 length equals 15 residues. The DNA of the CDR3 is TGCGCCAGCACTACCTTGGGGGATTGGACAGATACGCAGTATTTT. Encoded protein: CASTTLGDWTDTQYF.